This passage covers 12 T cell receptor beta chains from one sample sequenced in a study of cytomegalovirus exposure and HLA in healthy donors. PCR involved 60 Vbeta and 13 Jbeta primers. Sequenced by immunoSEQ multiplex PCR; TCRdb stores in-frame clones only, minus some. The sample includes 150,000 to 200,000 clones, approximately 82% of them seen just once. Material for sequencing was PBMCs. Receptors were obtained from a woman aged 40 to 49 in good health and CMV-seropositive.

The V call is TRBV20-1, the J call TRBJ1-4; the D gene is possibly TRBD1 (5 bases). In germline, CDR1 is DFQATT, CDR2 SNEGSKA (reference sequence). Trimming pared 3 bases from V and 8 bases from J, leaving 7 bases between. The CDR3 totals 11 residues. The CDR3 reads CSARTEEKLFF. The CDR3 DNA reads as TGCAGTGCTAGGACAGAGGAAAAACTGTTTTTT.

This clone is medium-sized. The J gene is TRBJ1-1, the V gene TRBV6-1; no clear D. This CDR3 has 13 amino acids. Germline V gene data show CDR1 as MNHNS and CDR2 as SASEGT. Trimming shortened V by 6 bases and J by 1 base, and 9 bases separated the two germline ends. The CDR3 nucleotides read TGTGCCAGCAGCACTGGTGAGAACACTGAAGCTTTCTTT. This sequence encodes CASSTGENTEAFF.

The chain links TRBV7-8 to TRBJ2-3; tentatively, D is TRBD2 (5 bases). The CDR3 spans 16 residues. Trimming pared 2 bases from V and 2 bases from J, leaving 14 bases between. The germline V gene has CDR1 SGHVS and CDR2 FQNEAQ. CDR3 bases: TGTGCCAGCAGCTTACTTGGGAGTCTCCTCACAGATACGCAGTATTTT. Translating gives CASSLLGSLLTDTQYF.

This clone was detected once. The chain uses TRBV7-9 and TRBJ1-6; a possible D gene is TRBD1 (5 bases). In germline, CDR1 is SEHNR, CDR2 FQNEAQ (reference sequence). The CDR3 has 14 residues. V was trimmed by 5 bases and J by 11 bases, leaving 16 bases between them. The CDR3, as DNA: TGTGCCAGCAGCGCCCGACAGAGCTTGGCACCCCTCCACTTT. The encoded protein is CASSARQSLAPLHF.

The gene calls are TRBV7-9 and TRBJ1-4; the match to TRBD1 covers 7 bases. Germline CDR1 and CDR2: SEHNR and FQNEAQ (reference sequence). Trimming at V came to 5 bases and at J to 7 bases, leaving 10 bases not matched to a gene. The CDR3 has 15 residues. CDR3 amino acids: CASSEQGWSTEKLFF. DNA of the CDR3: TGTGCCAGCAGCGAACAGGGGTGGTCTACTGAAAAACTGTTTTTT.

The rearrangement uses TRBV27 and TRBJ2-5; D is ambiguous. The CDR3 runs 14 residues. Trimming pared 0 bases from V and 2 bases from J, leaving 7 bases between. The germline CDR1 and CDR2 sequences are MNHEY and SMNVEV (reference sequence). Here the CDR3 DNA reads TGTGCCAGCAGTTTATCTCCCAATCAAGAGACCCAGTACTTC. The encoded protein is CASSLSPNQETQYF.

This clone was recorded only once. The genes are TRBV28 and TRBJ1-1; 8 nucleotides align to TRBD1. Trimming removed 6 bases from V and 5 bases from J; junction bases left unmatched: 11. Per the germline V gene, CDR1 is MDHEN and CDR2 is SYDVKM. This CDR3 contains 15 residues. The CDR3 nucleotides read TGTGCCAGCAGACCCCGGACAGGGACTGTGACTGAAGCTTTCTTT. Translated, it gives CASRPRTGTVTEAFF.

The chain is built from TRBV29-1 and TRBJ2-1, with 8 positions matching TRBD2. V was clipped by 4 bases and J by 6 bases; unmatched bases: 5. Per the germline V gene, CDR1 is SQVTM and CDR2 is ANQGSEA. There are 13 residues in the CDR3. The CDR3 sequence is CSVATGGPNEQFF. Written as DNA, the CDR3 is TGCAGCGTTGCAACGGGAGGGCCCAATGAGCAGTTCTTC.

CDR3 in amino acids: CASSLWTSGRVEQFF. CDR3 sequence (DNA): TGTGCCAGCAGTTTATGGACTAGCGGGAGAGTTGAGCAGTTCTTC. V gene TRBV28 combines with J gene TRBJ2-1; 12 bases align to TRBD2. This CDR3 comprises 15 residues. J was trimmed by 9 bases and V by 0 bases; bases with no gene match: 3. Germline CDR1 reads MDHEN; CDR2 reads SYDVKM.

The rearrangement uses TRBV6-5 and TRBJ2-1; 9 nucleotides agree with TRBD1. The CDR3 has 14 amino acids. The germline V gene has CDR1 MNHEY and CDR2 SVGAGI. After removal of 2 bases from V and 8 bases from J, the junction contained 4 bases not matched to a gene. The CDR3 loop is CASSYGTGSHEQFF. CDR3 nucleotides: TGTGCCAGCAGTTACGGGACAGGGTCGCATGAGCAGTTCTTC.

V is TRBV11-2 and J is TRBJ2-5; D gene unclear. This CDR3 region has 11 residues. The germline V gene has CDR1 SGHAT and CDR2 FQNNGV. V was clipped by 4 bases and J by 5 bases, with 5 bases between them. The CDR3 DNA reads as TGTGCCAGCAGCTCTGAGGAGACCCAGTACTTC. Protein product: CASSSEETQYF.

The CDR3 nucleotides are TGTGCCAGCCGAGAGGACTCTGGAAACACCATATATTTT. Translating it yields CASREDSGNTIYF. The chain recombines TRBV2 with TRBJ1-3; D gene ambiguous. V shed 8 bases and J shed 0 bases, with 8 bases lying between them. This CDR3 has 13 residues. The germline V gene has CDR1 SNHLY and CDR2 FYNNEI.